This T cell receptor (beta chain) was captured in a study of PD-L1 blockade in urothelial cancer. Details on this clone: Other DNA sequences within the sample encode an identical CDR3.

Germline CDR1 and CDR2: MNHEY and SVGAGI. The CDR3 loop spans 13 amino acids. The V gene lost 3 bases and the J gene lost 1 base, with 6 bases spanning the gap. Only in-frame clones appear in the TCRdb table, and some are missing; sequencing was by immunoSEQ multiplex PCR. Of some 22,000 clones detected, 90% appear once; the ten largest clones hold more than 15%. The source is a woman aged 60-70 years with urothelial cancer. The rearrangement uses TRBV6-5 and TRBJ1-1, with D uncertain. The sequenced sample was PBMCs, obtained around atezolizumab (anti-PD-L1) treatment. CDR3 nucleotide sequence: TGTGCCAGCAGTTATAGTCGGAACACTGAAGCTTTCTTT. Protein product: CASSYSRNTEAFF.